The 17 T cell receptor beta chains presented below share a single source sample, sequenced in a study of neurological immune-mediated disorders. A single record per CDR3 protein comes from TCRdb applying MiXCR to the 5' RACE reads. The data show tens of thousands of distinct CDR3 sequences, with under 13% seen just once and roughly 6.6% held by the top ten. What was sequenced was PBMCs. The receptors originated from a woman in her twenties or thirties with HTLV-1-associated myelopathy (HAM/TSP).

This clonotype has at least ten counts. The CDR3 sequence: CASSFQTRRSTDTQYF. Here the CDR3 DNA reads TGTGCCAGCAGTTTTCAGACTAGGAGGAGCACAGATACGCAGTATTTT. V gene TRBV6-1 combines with J gene TRBJ2-3, with a possible D match to TRBD2 (6 bases). From germline, CDR1 is MNHNS and CDR2 SASEGT. The CDR3 spans 16 residues. Between the trimmed V and J ends, which lost 5 bases and 0 bases, there was a span of 15 bases.

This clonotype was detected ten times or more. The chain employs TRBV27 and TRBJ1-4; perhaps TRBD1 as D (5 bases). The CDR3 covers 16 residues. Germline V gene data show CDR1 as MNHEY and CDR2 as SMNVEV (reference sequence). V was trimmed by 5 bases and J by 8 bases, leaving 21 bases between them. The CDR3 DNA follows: TGTGCCAGCAGTCCCAGAGCCCCGGGGAGGGACGAAAAACTGTTTTTT. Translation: CASSPRAPGRDEKLFF.

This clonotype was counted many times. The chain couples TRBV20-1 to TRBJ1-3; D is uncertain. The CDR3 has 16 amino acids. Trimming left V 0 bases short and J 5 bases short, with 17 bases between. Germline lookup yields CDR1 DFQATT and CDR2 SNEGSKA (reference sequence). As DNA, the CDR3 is TGCAGTGCTAGAGATCACCTCAAAGGTCAACGAAACACCATATATTTT. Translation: CSARDHLKGQRNTIYF.

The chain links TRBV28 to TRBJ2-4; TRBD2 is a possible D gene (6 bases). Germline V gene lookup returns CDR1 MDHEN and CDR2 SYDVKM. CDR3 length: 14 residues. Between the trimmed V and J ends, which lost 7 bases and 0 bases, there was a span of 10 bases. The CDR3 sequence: CASTPGLAKNIQYF. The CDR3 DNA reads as TGTGCCAGCACACCGGGACTAGCCAAAAACATTCAGTACTTC.

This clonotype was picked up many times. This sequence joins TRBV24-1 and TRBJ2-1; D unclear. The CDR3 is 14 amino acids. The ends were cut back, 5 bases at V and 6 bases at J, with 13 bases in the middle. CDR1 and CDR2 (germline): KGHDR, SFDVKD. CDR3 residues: CATSVDAASNEQFF. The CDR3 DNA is TGTGCCACCAGTGTAGATGCCGCCTCCAATGAGCAGTTCTTC.

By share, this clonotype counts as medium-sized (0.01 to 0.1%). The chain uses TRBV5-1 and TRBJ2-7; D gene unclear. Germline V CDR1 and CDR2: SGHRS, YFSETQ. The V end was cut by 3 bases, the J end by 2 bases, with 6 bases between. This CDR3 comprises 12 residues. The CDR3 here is CASSSTPYEQYF. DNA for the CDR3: TGCGCCAGCAGCTCCACCCCCTACGAGCAGTACTTC. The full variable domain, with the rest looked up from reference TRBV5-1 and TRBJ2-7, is KAGVTQTPRYLIKTRGQQVTLSCSPISGHRSVSWYQQTPGQGLQFLFEYFSETQRNKGNFPGRFSGRQFSNSRSEMNVSTLELGDSALYLCASSSTPYEQYFGPGTRLTVT.

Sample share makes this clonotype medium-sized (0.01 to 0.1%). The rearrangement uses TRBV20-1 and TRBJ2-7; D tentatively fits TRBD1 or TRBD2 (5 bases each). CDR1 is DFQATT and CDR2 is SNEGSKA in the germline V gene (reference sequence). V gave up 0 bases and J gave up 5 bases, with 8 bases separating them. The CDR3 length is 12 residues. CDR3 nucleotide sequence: TGCAGTGCTAGAGACAGGGACCACGAGCAGTACTTC. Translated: CSARDRDHEQYF.

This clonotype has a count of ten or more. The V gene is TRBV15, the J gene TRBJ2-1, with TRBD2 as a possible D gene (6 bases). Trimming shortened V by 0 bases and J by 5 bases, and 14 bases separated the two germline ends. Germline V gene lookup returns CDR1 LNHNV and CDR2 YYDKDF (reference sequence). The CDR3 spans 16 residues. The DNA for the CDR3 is TGTGCCACCAGCAGAGATGCCGGACTACAAAACAATGAGCAGTTCTTC. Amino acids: CATSRDAGLQNNEQFF.

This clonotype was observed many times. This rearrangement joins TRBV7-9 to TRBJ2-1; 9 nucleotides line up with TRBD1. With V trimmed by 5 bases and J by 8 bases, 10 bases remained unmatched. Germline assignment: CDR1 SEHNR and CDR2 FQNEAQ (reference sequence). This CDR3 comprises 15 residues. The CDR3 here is CASSRMGQGKDEQFF. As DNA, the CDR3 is TGTGCCAGCAGCCGGATGGGACAGGGTAAAGATGAGCAGTTCTTC.

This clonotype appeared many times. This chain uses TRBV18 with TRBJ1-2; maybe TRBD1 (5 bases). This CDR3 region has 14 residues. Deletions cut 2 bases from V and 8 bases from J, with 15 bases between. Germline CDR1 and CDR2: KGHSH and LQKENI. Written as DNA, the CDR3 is TGTGCCAGCTCACCAAGCCCAGGGCGTAGAGGCTACACCTTC. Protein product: CASSPSPGRRGYTF.

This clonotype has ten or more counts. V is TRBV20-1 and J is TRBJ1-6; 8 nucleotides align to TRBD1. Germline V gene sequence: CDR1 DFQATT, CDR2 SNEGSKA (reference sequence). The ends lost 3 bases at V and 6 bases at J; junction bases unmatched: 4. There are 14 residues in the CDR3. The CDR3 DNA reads TGCAGTGCTAGGGACAGGGACCCTAATTCACCCCTCCACTTT. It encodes CSARDRDPNSPLHF.

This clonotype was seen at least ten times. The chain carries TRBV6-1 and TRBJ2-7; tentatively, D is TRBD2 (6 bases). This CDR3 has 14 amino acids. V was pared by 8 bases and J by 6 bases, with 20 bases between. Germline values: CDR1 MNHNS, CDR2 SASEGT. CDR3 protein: CASLLSGVLGEQYF. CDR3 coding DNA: TGTGCCAGCCTCCTCTCGGGGGTCCTGGGCGAGCAGTACTTC.

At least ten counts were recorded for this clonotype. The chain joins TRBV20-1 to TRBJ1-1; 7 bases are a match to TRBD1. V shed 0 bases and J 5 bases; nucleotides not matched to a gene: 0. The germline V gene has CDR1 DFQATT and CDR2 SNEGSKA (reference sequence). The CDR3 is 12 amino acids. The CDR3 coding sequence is TGCAGTGCTAGAGAACAGGGGACTGAAGCTTTCTTT. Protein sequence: CSAREQGTEAFF.

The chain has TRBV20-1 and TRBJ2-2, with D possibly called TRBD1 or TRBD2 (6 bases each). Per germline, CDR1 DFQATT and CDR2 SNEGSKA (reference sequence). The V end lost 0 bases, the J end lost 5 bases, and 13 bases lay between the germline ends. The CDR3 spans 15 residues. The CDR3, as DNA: TGCAGTGCTAGAGACGGGGGCCCGGGAACCGGGGAGCTGTTTTTT. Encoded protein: CSARDGGPGTGELFF.

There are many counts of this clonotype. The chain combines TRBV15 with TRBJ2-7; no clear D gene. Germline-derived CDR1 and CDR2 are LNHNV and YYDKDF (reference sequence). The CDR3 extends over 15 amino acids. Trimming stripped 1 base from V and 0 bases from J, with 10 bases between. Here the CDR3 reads CATSRAGQRSYEQYF. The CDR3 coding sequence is TGTGCCACCAGCAGAGCAGGTCAGCGCTCCTACGAGCAGTACTTC. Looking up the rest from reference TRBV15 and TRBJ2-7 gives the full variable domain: DAMVIQNPRYQVTQFGKPVTLSCSQTLNHNVMYWYQQKSSQAPKLLFHYYDKDFNNEADTPDNFQSRRPNTSFCFLDIRSPGLGDTAMYLCATSRAGQRSYEQYFGPGTRLTVT.

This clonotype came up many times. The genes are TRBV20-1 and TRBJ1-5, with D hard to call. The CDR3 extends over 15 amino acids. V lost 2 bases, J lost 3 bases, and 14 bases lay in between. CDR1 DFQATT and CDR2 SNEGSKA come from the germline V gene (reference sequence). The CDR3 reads CSARTSFRYNQPQHF. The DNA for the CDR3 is TGCAGTGCTAGAACATCCTTTAGGTACAATCAGCCCCAGCATTTT.

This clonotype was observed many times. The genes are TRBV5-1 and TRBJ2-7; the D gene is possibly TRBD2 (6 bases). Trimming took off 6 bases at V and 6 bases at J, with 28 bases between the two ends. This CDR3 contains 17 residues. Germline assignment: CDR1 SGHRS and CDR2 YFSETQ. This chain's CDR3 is CASTPRLPGETPGEQYF. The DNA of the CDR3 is TGCGCCAGCACTCCAAGGCTCCCGGGGGAAACCCCCGGCGAGCAGTACTTC.